These 20 T cell receptor beta chains share one sample of origin, sequenced in a study of T cell repertoires in cytomegalovirus infection. The antigens these receptors bind are not known. TCRdb called the reads again in MiXCR, with one record for every CDR3 protein. Of some 800,000 distinct CDR3 sequences in the sample, around a third were seen once. Sample: cultured CD8+ T cells from PBMCs, taken from culture after CMV antigen stimulation. The origin of the receptors is a human donor in good health (CMV status not recorded). Some clones in this sample may be carry-over from other donors' samples.

V and J are TRBV6-1 and TRBJ1-2; D uncertain. The CDR3 is 14 residues long. Deletions cut 8 bases from V and 0 bases from J, with 13 bases between. CDR1 MNHNS and CDR2 SASEGT come from the germline V gene. CDR3 residues: CASAPGQTNYGYTF. The CDR3 DNA reads TGTGCCAGCGCTCCTGGGCAGACTAACTATGGCTACACCTTC.

This clonotype was counted at least ten times. CDR3 protein: CASSSDSRQETQYF. The CDR3 nucleotides read TGTGCCAGCAGCTCGGACAGCCGACAAGAGACCCAGTACTTC. The rearrangement uses TRBV7-9 and TRBJ2-5, with D possibly matching TRBD1 (6 bases). Trimming cost V 4 bases and J 2 bases, with 11 bases left between them. Germline CDR1 SEHNR, CDR2 FQNEAQ (reference sequence). CDR3 length equals 14 residues. Complete variable domain (other parts from reference TRBV7-9 and TRBJ2-5): DTGVSQNPRHKITKRGQNVTFRCDPISEHNRLYWYRQTLGQGPEFLTYFQNEAQLEKSRLLSDRFSAERPKGSFSTLEIQRTEQGDSAMYLCASSSDSRQETQYFGPGTRLLVL.

The chain employs TRBV27 and TRBJ1-6, with a tentative D call TRBD1 (6 bases). V was clipped by 5 bases and J by 7 bases, with 12 bases between them. CDR3 size: 14 residues. Germline-derived CDR1 and CDR2 are MNHEY and SMNVEV (reference sequence). In DNA, the CDR3 is TGTGCCAGCAGTGCAGGGGTCGAAAATTCACCCCTCCACTTT. Encoded protein: CASSAGVENSPLHF.

This clonotype appeared many times. One end of the junction does not line up with germline, which may come from a read error. The rearrangement joins TRBV7-7 to TRBJ2-5; D is possibly TRBD1 or TRBD2 (5 bases each). This CDR3 comprises 15 residues. Per the germline V gene, CDR1 is SSHAT and CDR2 is FNYEAQ (reference sequence). This chain's CDR3 is CASSFRDRYQETQYF. CDR3 coding DNA: TGTGCTAGCAGCTTTCGGGACCGATATCAAGAGACCCAGTACTTC.

Many counts were recorded for this clonotype. This chain connects TRBV10-3 to TRBJ1-5; no clear D. The ends were cut back, 8 bases at V and 5 bases at J, with 13 bases in the middle. This CDR3 has 13 amino acids. The germline CDR1 and CDR2 sequences are ENHRY and SYGVKD. The CDR3 protein is CAISTRSYQPQHF. The CDR3 nucleotides are TGTGCCATCTCTACCCGGTCATATCAGCCCCAGCATTTT.

This sequence joins TRBV6-1 and TRBJ1-5, with 7 bases that match TRBD1. After removal of 3 bases from V and 5 bases from J, the junction contained 13 bases not matched to a gene. Germline V gene sequence: CDR1 MNHNS, CDR2 SASEGT. The CDR3 sequence is 17 residues long. CDR3 region: CASSEHRGRGGHQPQHF. CDR3 in DNA: TGTGCCAGCAGTGAGCATAGGGGGCGCGGTGGCCATCAGCCCCAGCATTTT.

V usage is TRBV19 and J usage is TRBJ1-5; no firm D call. Germline V gives CDR1 LNHDA, CDR2 SQIVND (reference sequence). This CDR3 region has 16 residues. V dropped 4 bases and J dropped 3 bases, with 16 bases sitting between them. CDR3 nucleotide sequence: TGTGCCAGTAGTACACAGCAGCTCGACATCAATCAGCCCCAGCATTTT. Protein product: CASSTQQLDINQPQHF.

J is TRBJ2-3 and V is TRBV7-2; 7 bases are a match to TRBD2. The CDR3 extends over 16 amino acids. Germline V CDR1 and CDR2: SGHTA, FQGNSA. Germline trimming cut 6 bases from V and 2 bases from J; bases unmatched to any gene: 11. In nucleotides, the CDR3 is TGTGCCAGCAGATTCATAGCGGGCTCTTTCACAGATACGCAGTATTTT. It specifies CASRFIAGSFTDTQYF.

DNA of the CDR3: TGTGCCAGCAGAACAGGGGGGGGTAGCTACAATGAGCAGTTCTTC. Its protein product is CASRTGGGSYNEQFF. The V and J genes are TRBV6-2 or TRBV6-3 and TRBJ2-1; a weak D match, TRBD1 (8 bases). The length of the CDR3 is 15 residues. Trimming shortened V by 6 bases and J by 3 bases, and 15 bases separated the two germline ends. Germline V gene data show CDR1 as MNHEY and CDR2 as SVGEGT.

The chain joins TRBV2 to TRBJ2-5; 9 nucleotides line up with TRBD1. Germline assignment: CDR1 SNHLY and CDR2 FYNNEI. The V gene end was trimmed by 1 base and the J gene end by 2 bases; junction bases not matched to a gene: 8. This CDR3 comprises 17 residues. DNA of the CDR3: TGTGCCAGCAGTGAAGAAGGTCCGGGACAGGGACAAGAGACCCAGTACTTC. Its translation: CASSEEGPGQGQETQYF.

The chain carries TRBV12-3 or TRBV12-4 and TRBJ1-3; D is unclear. This CDR3 comprises 12 residues. V gave up 8 bases and J gave up 2 bases, with 7 bases separating them. Here the CDR3 reads CASDPTGNTIYF. DNA of the CDR3: TGTGCCAGCGATCCTACTGGAAACACCATATATTTT.

The chain employs TRBV6-6 and TRBJ1-1; TRBD1 matches at 7 bases. The CDR3 consists of 17 residues. Trimming removed 6 bases from V and 0 bases from J; junction bases left unmatched: 13. Germline assignment: CDR1 MNHNY and CDR2 SVGAGI (reference sequence). The CDR3 DNA reads as TGTGCCAGCAGATGGTCGGGACAGCTAGAACTGAACACTGAAGCTTTCTTT. Residues: CASRWSGQLELNTEAFF.

The gene calls are TRBV4-2 and TRBJ2-1; 9 nucleotides match TRBD1. CDR1 is LGHNA and CDR2 is YNFKEQ in the germline V gene. The CDR3 is 15 residues long. V shed 1 base, J shed 4 bases, and the junction held 2 bases outside the gene matches. The CDR3 loop reads CASSQGTGAYNEQFF. The CDR3 nucleotides are TGTGCCAGCAGCCAAGGGACAGGGGCTTACAATGAGCAGTTCTTC.

V gene TRBV7-6 combines with J gene TRBJ2-3, with 9 bases fitting TRBD1. Losses at the gene ends were 3 bases for V and 7 bases for J; bases not matched to a gene: 11. This CDR3 is built from 16 residues. Germline V gives CDR1 SGHVS, CDR2 FNYEAQ. The CDR3 sequence: CASSFETGTGKNTQYF. CDR3 sequence (DNA): TGTGCCAGCAGCTTCGAAACCGGGACAGGGAAAAATACGCAGTATTTT.

The V gene is TRBV27, the J gene TRBJ2-7; 10 bases align to TRBD1. The ends lost 5 bases at V and 0 bases at J; junction bases unmatched: 10. This CDR3 has 17 residues. Germline CDR1 reads MNHEY; CDR2 reads SMNVEV (reference sequence). CDR3: CASSRAGTGASSYEQYV. CDR3 coding DNA: TGTGCCAGCAGTAGGGCCGGGACAGGGGCCAGCTCCTACGAGCAGTACGTC.

This clonotype was counted between two and nine times. V gene TRBV9 combines with J gene TRBJ2-5; 11 bases align to TRBD2. The ends lost 1 base at V and 3 bases at J; junction bases unmatched: 5. Per germline, CDR1 SGDLS and CDR2 YYNGEE. The CDR3 runs 16 residues. The CDR3 sequence: CASSVRSGGAKETQYF. The CDR3 nucleotides read TGTGCCAGCAGCGTACGTAGCGGGGGGGCTAAAGAGACCCAGTACTTC.

V and J are TRBV6-1 and TRBJ2-1, with unresolved D. This CDR3 has 18 amino acids. CDR1 is MNHNS and CDR2 is SASEGT in the germline V gene. Deletions cut 2 bases from V and 0 bases from J, with 17 bases between. CDR3 sequence: CASSEPNRNPSSYNEQFF. The CDR3 nucleotides read TGTGCCAGCAGTGAACCTAATAGGAACCCGAGCTCCTACAATGAGCAGTTCTTC.

The sample holds many counts of this clonotype. The chain recombines TRBV7-9 with TRBJ1-1; D is ambiguous. Germline values: CDR1 SEHNR, CDR2 FQNEAQ (reference sequence). V lost 5 bases, J lost 1 base, and 14 bases lay in between. The CDR3 loop spans 15 amino acids. The CDR3 reads CASSNGVNPNTEAFF. The CDR3 nucleotides read TGTGCCAGCAGCAACGGGGTAAATCCGAACACTGAAGCTTTCTTT.

This clonotype was found once. The V and J genes are TRBV27 and TRBJ1-1; 8 bases line up with TRBD1. Trimming removed 6 bases from V and 2 bases from J; junction bases left unmatched: 17. The CDR3 runs 18 residues. CDR1 MNHEY and CDR2 SMNVEV come from the germline V gene (reference sequence). The CDR3 DNA is TGTGCCAGCAGACCAGAGTTCTTTCGGACAGGGCGAAACACTGAAGCTTTCTTT. The encoded protein is CASRPEFFRTGRNTEAFF.

This clonotype came up a few times. The chain recombines TRBV12-3 or TRBV12-4 with TRBJ1-4, with 7 positions matching TRBD1. The CDR3 has 14 residues. After removal of 1 base from V and 11 bases from J, the junction contained 7 bases not matched to a gene. The CDR3 here is CASSLGQGGYKLFF. CDR3 coding DNA: TGTGCCAGCAGTTTAGGACAGGGAGGATACAAACTGTTTTTT.